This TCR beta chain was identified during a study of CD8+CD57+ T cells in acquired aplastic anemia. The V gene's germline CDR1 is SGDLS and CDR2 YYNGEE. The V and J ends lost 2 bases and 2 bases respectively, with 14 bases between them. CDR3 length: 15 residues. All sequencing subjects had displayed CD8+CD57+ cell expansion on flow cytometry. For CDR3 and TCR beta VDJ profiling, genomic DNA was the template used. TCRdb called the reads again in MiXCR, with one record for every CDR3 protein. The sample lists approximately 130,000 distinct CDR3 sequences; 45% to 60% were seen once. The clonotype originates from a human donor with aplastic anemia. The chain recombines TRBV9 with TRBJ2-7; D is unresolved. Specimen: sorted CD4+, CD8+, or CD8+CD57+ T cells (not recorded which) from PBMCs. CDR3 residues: CASSVASVPPYEQYF. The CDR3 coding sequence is TGTGCCAGCAGCGTGGCCTCAGTCCCCCCCTACGAGCAGTACTTC.